This T cell receptor (beta chain) was profiled in a study of T cells in tuberculosis (dated by TCRdb to about 2018). For the wider study: To characterize T cells specific for the mycobacterial lipid antigen glucose monomycolate (GMM), the study used CD1B tetramers together with high-throughput TCR immunosequencing. With 9 to 11 people per group, a South African clinical cohort compared IGRA-negative adolescents, IGRA-positive adolescents with latent tuberculosis, and adults with active tuberculosis. Active tuberculosis patient PBMC were archived before or within 7 days of starting standard anti-tuberculosis treatment. Overall study results and their limits: Which clinical samples got chosen depended on the availability of cryopreserved specimens, and the active tuberculosis cases were adults, whereas the controls were adolescents. The smaller NN-distances were partly driven by shorter CDR3-alpha lengths in active tuberculosis patients, and the difference for TCR-beta did not reach statistical significance. Active tuberculosis TCR-alpha repertoires showed smaller mean NN-distances to GMM-specific TCRs than IGRA-negative controls, suggesting clonal expansion of these TCRs. Using GEM motif frequencies, a classifier achieved 70% accuracy, whereas a classifier built on the diverse GMM-specific repertoire got to approximately 90% accuracy (AUROC 0.90).

The CDR3 numbers 16 residues from cysteine through phenylalanine. Just CDR3 DNA is preserved here, 48 bases in frame from base 1. CDR1 is given as LNHDA and CDR2 as SQIVND, both from the germline V gene (reference sequence). V and J are trimmed by 4 bases and 4 bases, and the gene matches miss 10 bases of the junction. TCR libraries were generated with the immunoSEQ multiplex PCR assay, using TCR-beta and/or TCR-alpha/delta assays for each sample. The amplified TCR libraries were sequenced on the Illumina high-throughput platform. The study's own analysis went as follows. Clustering and dimensionality reduction relied on pairwise TCRdist distances among GMM-specific receptors from T cells that were either sorted ex vivo or expanded in vitro. Each clinical repertoire received a mean NN-distance score, defined as the average TCRdist to the nearest 10% of tetramer-positive reference sequences. GEM TCR motif frequency was computed as the fraction of unique TCRs matching known GEM sequences by V/J usage and CDR3 length. Active tuberculosis was classified by linear discriminant analysis with leave-one-out cross-validation, implemented in scikit-learn. The source is immuneACCESS, and TCRdb retained only in-frame sequences with V and J called. Part of the clones is not carried over; for the studies checked, unresolved V genes explain less than half of this, and the remainder is unexplained. D and trimming were read from the DNA, whereas the V and J calls and clone size are those reported in that table. Within this sample are tens of thousands of clones, with roughly nine tenths of them counted one time only. The biggest ten clones account for 6.8% of the sample.

About this clone: Its cognate antigen has yet to be identified. No quality values exist for individual bases; no much larger clone is one base distant.

The time point label for this specimen denotes: new active TB diagnosis, blood taken before or within 7 days of starting treatment. The patients with active tuberculosis were newly diagnosed, HIV-seronegative South African adults aged 18 years or older. Active tuberculosis was confirmed by positive sputum smear microscopy and/or positive M. tuberculosis culture. Unsorted cryopreserved PBMC were immunosequenced, covering on average around 100,000 T cells per clinical donor. The TCR was taken from an adult with tuberculosis. The sequencing used PBMCs, collected at tuberculosis diagnosis. Recombination linked TRBV19 to TRBJ1-1, with 9 bases matching TRBD1. DNA sequence: TGTGCCAGTAGTACAAATACCGGGACAGGGACCACTGAAGCTTTCTTT. This sequence encodes CASSTNTGTGTTEAFF.